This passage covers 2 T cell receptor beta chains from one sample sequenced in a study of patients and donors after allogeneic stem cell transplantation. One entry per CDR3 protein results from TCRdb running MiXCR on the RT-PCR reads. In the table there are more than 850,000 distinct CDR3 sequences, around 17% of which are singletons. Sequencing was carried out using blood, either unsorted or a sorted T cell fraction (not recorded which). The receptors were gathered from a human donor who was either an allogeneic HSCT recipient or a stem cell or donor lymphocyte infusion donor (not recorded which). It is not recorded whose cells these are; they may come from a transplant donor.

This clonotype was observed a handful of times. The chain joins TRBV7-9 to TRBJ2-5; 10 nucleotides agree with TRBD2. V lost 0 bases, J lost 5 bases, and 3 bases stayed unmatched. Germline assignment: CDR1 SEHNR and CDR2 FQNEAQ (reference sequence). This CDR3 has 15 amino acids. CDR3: CASSLALAGMETQYF. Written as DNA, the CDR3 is TGTGCCAGCAGCTTAGCACTAGCGGGAATGGAGACCCAGTACTTC.

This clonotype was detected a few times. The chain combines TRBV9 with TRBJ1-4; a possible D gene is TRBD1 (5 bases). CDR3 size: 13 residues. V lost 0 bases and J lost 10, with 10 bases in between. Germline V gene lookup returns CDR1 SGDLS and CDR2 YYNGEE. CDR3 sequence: CASSVGGVGKLFF. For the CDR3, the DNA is TGTGCCAGCAGCGTAGGGGGCGTGGGAAAACTGTTTTTT.